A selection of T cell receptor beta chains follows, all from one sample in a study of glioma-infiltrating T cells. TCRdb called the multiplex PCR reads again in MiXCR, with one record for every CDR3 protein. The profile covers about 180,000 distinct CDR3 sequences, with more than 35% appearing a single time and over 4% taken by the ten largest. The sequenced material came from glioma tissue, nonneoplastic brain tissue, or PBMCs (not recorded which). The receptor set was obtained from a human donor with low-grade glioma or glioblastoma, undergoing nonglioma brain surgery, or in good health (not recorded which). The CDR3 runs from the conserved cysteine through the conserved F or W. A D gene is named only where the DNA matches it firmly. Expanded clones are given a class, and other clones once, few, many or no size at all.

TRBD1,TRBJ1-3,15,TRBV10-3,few,CAISGQGDSGNTIYF,TGTGCCATCAGTGGACAGGGGGACTCTGGAAACACCATATATTTT
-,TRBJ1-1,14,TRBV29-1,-,CSVGKTGSNTEAFF,TGCAGCGTTGGGAAGACAGGATCGAACACTGAAGCTTTCTTT
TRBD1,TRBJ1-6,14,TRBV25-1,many,CASTRQGMDSPLHF,TGTGCCAGCACCAGACAGGGGATGGATTCACCCCTCCACTTT
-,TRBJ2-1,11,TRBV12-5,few,CASGFVGEQFF,TGTGCTAGTGGTTTCGTTGGTGAGCAGTTCTTC
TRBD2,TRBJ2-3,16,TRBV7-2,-,CASSSTIAGGPDKQYF,TGTGCCAGCAGCTCAACGATAGCGGGAGGGCCAGATAAGCAGTATTTT
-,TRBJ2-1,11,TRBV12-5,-,CASGLNNEQFF,TGTGCTAGTGGCCTCAACAATGAGCAGTTCTTC
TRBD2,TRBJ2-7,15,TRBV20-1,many,CSAPGTSGPSYEQYF,TGCAGTGCCCCTGGGACTAGCGGGCCCTCCTACGAGCAGTACTTC
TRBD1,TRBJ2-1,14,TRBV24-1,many,CATSAQTGSNEQFF,TGTGCCACCAGTGCCCAGACAGGGAGCAATGAGCAGTTCTTC
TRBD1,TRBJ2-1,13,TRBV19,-,CASRRTGNSEQFF,TGTGCCAGTAGGAGGACAGGGAACAGTGAGCAGTTCTTC
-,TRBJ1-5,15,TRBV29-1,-,CSVEGGQGRTDTQHF,TGCAGCGTTGAAGGCGGCCAGGGGCGCACAGATACGCAGCATTTT
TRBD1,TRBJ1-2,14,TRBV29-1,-,CSSGTGTSPYGYTF,TGCAGCTCCGGGACAGGGACTAGCCCCTATGGCTACACCTTC
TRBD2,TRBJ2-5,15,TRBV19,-,CASSIVGGRTETQYF,TGTGCCAGTAGTATAGTAGGCGGGAGGACCGAGACCCAGTACTTC
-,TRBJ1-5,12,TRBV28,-,CASRRMEWPQHF,TGTGCCAGCAGAAGGATGGAATGGCCCCAGCATTTT
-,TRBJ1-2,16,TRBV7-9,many,CASSLEGSRTYYGYTF,TGTGCCAGCAGCTTAGAGGGCAGTCGTACCTACTATGGCTACACCTTC
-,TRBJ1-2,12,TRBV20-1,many,CSARLSGEGYTF,TGCAGTGCTAGATTATCTGGGGAAGGCTACACCTTC
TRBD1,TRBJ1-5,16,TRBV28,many,CASSSGTAGSDQPQHF,TGTGCCAGCAGTTCCGGGACAGCCGGTAGCGATCAGCCCCAGCATTTT
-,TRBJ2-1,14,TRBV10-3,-,CAISEGSSYNEQFF,TGTGCCATCAGTGAGGGTAGCTCCTACAATGAGCAGTTCTTC
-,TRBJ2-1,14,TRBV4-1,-,CASSKVGIGNEQFF,TGCGCCAGCAGCAAAGTTGGAATAGGCAATGAGCAGTTCTTC
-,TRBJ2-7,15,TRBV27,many,CASSFGGRTSLEQYF,TGTGCCAGCAGTTTCGGGGGAAGAACGTCCCTCGAGCAGTACTTC
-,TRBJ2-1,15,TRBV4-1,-,CASIQRLPGVNEQFF,TGCGCCAGCATCCAAAGACTACCGGGAGTTAATGAGCAGTTCTTC
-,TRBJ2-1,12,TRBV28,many,CASSPSGNEQFF,TGTGCCAGCAGTCCGAGCGGAAATGAGCAGTTCTTC
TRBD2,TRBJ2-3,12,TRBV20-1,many,CSARSGADTQYF,TGCAGTGCTAGAAGCGGGGCAGATACGCAGTATTTT
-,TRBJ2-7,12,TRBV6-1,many,CASSAEAEREYF,TGTGCCAGCAGTGCTGAGGCAGAACGTGAGTACTTC
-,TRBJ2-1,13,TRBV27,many,CASSLGPDNEQFF,TGTGCCAGCAGTCTAGGACCCGACAATGAGCAGTTCTTC
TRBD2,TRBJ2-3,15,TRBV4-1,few,CASSLGLAGVGTQYF,TGCGCCAGCAGCCTGGGGCTAGCGGGAGTAGGCACGCAGTATTTT
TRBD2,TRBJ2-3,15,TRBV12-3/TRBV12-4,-,CASTLGRLATDTQYF,TGTGCCAGCACTTTGGGGCGACTAGCAACAGATACGCAGTATTTT
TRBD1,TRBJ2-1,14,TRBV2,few,CASSRDRGDNEQFF,TGTGCCAGCAGTAGGGACAGGGGGGACAATGAGCAGTTCTTC